These T cell receptor beta chains were read from a single sample in a study of CD8 T cells in Susac syndrome. TCRdb re-derived calls from the immunoSEQ multiplex PCR reads in MiXCR, one entry per CDR3 protein. The sample contains some 150,000 distinct CDR3 sequences, approximately 93% of which appear only once. Input material: CD4+ T cells from PBMCs. These receptors all come from a human donor in good health. CDR3s include the opening cysteine and the closing phenylalanine or tryptophan. Each record gives: V gene, clone size, J gene, D gene, CDR3 protein, CDR3 DNA. A D gene is named only where the DNA matches it firmly. The listing skips clone size in some rows; elsewhere it reads once, few, many or a size class.

>TRBV2|NA|TRBJ1-1|NA
CASSYNEAFF
TGTGCCAGCAGCTACAATGAAGCTTTCTTT
>TRBV29-1|NA|TRBJ1-1|NA
CSVLDQRGEKNTEAFF
TGCAGCGTCTTGGACCAGCGAGGCGAAAAGAACACTGAAGCTTTCTTT
>TRBV4-1|NA|TRBJ2-5|TRBD2
CASSQAGGYETQYF
TGCGCCAGCAGCCAAGCGGGAGGTTATGAGACCCAGTACTTC
>TRBV9|NA|TRBJ2-2|TRBD2
CASRRGGLVGGELFF
TGTGCCAGCAGACGCGGGGGACTAGTAGGTGGGGAGCTGTTTTTT
>TRBV20-1|NA|TRBJ2-3|TRBD2
CSARVPTSGKADTQYF
TGCAGTGCTAGAGTTCCGACTAGCGGGAAGGCAGATACGCAGTATTTT
>TRBV6-4|NA|TRBJ2-1|NA
CASSRNLDSYNEQFF
TGTGCCAGCAGTCGAAACCTCGACTCCTACAATGAGCAGTTCTTC
>TRBV2|NA|TRBJ1-1|NA
CASSEPGRLVTEAFF
TGTGCCAGCAGTGAACCCGGCAGATTGGTTACTGAAGCTTTCTTT
>TRBV20-1|NA|TRBJ2-7|NA
CSARARDTPLYEQYF
TGCAGTGCTAGAGCCCGGGACACGCCTCTCTACGAGCAGTACTTC
>TRBV28|NA|TRBJ2-4|NA
CASSPRDGSKNIQYF
TGTGCCAGCAGCCCAAGGGACGGGTCCAAAAACATTCAGTACTTC
>TRBV29-1|NA|TRBJ2-1|NA
CSVEKDKADEQFF
TGCAGCGTTGAGAAGGACAAAGCGGATGAGCAGTTCTTC
>TRBV5-1|NA|TRBJ2-2|TRBD2
CASSLVSSGVVGELFF
TGCGCCAGCAGCTTGGTTTCTAGCGGGGTTGTCGGGGAGCTGTTTTTT
>TRBV15|NA|TRBJ2-1|NA
CATSSGTYNEQFF
TGTGCCACCAGCTCAGGGACCTACAATGAGCAGTTCTTC
>TRBV20-1|NA|TRBJ2-3|TRBD1
CSAPKGQEPDTQYF
TGCAGTGCTCCAAAGGGACAGGAACCAGATACGCAGTATTTT
>TRBV20-1|once|TRBJ2-3|NA
CSAGVGALNTDTQYF
TGCAGTGCTGGGGTGGGAGCATTGAACACAGATACGCAGTATTTT
>TRBV30|NA|TRBJ1-3|NA
CAWSVKGGNTIYF
TGTGCCTGGAGTGTAAAGGGTGGAAACACCATATATTTT
>TRBV5-4|NA|TRBJ1-1|NA
CASSLVQDAEAFF
TGTGCCAGCAGCTTGGTCCAGGACGCTGAAGCTTTCTTT
>TRBV4-1|NA|TRBJ2-1|TRBD2
CASNFNSMSGSRVNGQFF
TGCGCCAGCAATTTCAATTCGATGAGCGGGAGTCGGGTAAATGGGCAGTTCTTC
>TRBV14|NA|TRBJ2-3|NA
CASSQANGTSTDTQYF
TGTGCCAGCAGCCAAGCGAACGGTACTAGCACAGATACGCAGTATTTT
>TRBV3-1|NA|TRBJ2-5|NA
CASSQAAQETQYF
TGTGCCAGCAGCCAAGCAGCCCAAGAGACCCAGTACTTC
>TRBV10-1|NA|TRBJ2-7|NA
CASSESGREQYF
TGCGCCAGCAGTGAGTCCGGGCGCGAGCAGTACTTC
>TRBV3-1|NA|TRBJ2-7|NA
CASSQDLAYEQYF
TGTGCCAGCAGCCAAGATCTAGCCTACGAGCAGTACTTC
>TRBV7-3|NA|TRBJ2-5|NA
CASAYRVWETQYF
TGTGCCAGCGCTTACAGGGTTTGGGAGACCCAGTACTTC
>TRBV5-6|NA|TRBJ2-6|NA
CASSLETTGSGANVLTF
TGTGCCAGCAGCTTGGAAACCACCGGGTCTGGGGCCAACGTCCTGACTTTC
>TRBV20-1|NA|TRBJ2-7|NA
CSARDASSGEYEQYF
TGCAGTGCTAGAGATGCGTCTAGTGGAGAGTACGAGCAGTACTTC
>TRBV5-1|NA|TRBJ2-7|TRBD2
CASSLEGLAGVLGEQYF
TGCGCCAGCAGCTTGGAGGGACTAGCGGGAGTGTTAGGAGAGCAGTACTTC
>TRBV5-4|few|TRBJ1-2|NA
CASSSRRGYTF
TGTGCCAGCAGCTCGCGGCGGGGCTACACCTTC
>TRBV30|NA|TRBJ2-7|TRBD2
CAWRESGRYEQYF
TGTGCCTGGAGGGAAAGCGGGAGGTACGAGCAGTACTTC
>TRBV5-4|NA|TRBJ2-3|NA
CASSDWTSTDTQYF
TGTGCCAGCAGCGATTGGACTAGCACAGATACGCAGTATTTT
>TRBV9|NA|TRBJ1-5|NA
CASSVGDTRNQPQHF
TGTGCCAGCAGCGTAGGAGACACCCGCAATCAGCCCCAGCATTTT
>TRBV5-1|NA|TRBJ2-7|TRBD1
CASSLEQGRPYEQYF
TGCGCCAGCAGCTTGGAACAGGGGCGACCCTACGAGCAGTACTTC
>TRBV9|once|TRBJ2-4|NA
CASSVGQLNIQYF
TGTGCCAGCAGCGTAGGACAGTTAAACATTCAGTACTTC
>TRBV5-1|once|TRBJ2-5|NA
CASRYQETQYF
TGCGCCAGCAGGTACCAAGAGACCCAGTACTTC
>TRBV29-1|NA|TRBJ2-2|TRBD1
CSYRGTGELFF
TGCAGCTACAGGGGCACCGGGGAGCTGTTTTTT
>TRBV5-1|NA|TRBJ1-2|NA
CAGSFSSNYGYTF
TGCGCCGGCAGCTTCTCATCTAACTATGGCTACACCTTC
>TRBV11-1|NA|TRBJ1-2|NA
CASSLSGISGYTF
TGTGCCAGCAGCTTGTCAGGGATCAGTGGCTACACCTTC
>TRBV19|NA|TRBJ1-1|TRBD1
CASSRTGALNTEAFF
TGTGCCAGTAGTCGGACAGGGGCCTTGAACACTGAAGCTTTCTTT
>TRBV5-1|NA|TRBJ2-7|NA
CASSFSGERGSEQYF
TGCGCCAGCAGCTTTAGCGGAGAAAGGGGCTCCGAGCAGTACTTC
>TRBV9|NA|TRBJ2-3|NA
CASSLQATDTQYF
TGTGCCAGCAGCCTTCAGGCCACAGATACGCAGTATTTT
>TRBV28|NA|TRBJ2-7|NA
CASSPGPGSSYEQYF
TGTGCCAGCAGTCCGGGCCCAGGGAGCTCCTACGAGCAGTACTTC